The 28 T cell receptor beta chains below come from one sample, sequenced in a study of regulatory T cells in long-lasting Graves disease. Specified time point: newly diagnosed GD, antithyroid drugs for less than 3 months. The TCR library was prepared using RNA isolated from PBMCs. To make TCR beta libraries, researchers used iRepertoire HTBI primers and Arm-PCR of CDR3 regions. TCRdb redid the calling of the multiplex PCR reads with MiXCR, one entry per CDR3 protein. The table has about 540,000 distinct CDR3 sequences, roughly 14% seen once. These same data were also listed under a study on T cells in Graves' hyperthyroidism and ophthalmopathy.

Sample: peripheral blood mononuclear cells (PBMCs), taken at new diagnosis, from a patient treated with antithyroid drugs. Receptor source: a man aged 25 to 40 with Graves disease.

This clonotype showed up just a few times. The chain is built from TRBV3-1 and TRBJ1-4, with D possibly matching TRBD1 (6 bases). The V end was cut by 4 bases, the J end by 10 bases, with 13 bases between. The CDR3 runs to 13 residues. Germline lookup yields CDR1 LGHDT and CDR2 YNNKEL (reference sequence). CDR3 loop: CASSLDPRGKLFF. As DNA, the CDR3 is TGTGCCAGCAGCCTCGACCCCAGGGGAAAACTGTTTTTT.

This chain joins TRBV27 and TRBJ1-4; 7 bases match TRBD1. Germline values: CDR1 MNHEY, CDR2 SMNVEV (reference sequence). J gave up 0 bases and V 6 bases, and 7 bases lay outside the gene matches. This CDR3 spans 16 amino acids. This CDR3 is CASRKGQTATNEKLFF. CDR3 sequence (DNA): TGTGCCAGCAGAAAGGGACAGACTGCAACTAATGAAAAACTGTTTTTT.

Details on this clonotype: The conserved phenylalanine or tryptophan normally closing the CDR3 is absent here, so this likely arose from a read error. No DNA is shown, since the ends of the CDR3 on it are uncertain; the CDR3 is the one TCRdb lists. This chain links TRBV11-2 with TRBJ2-3; the table's D gene call, TRBD2, was not cross checked with the DNA. The CDR3 sequence runs 16 residues, both termini included. In germline, CDR1 is SGHAT, CDR2 FQNNGV. CDR3: CASSFLLAGALGARYC.

Concerning this clonotype itself: This sequence may be a read error, since a much larger clone differs from it by one base. The chain has TRBV18 and TRBJ1-2; weak D call: TRBD1 (5 bases). CDR3 size: 14 residues. V was shortened by 5 bases and J by 1 base, with 11 bases between the two germline ends. Germline CDR1 KGHSH, CDR2 LQKENI. CDR3 region: CASSSTDSNYGYTF. The CDR3 coding sequence is TGTGCCAGCTCATCGACCGACAGTAACTATGGCTACACCTTC.

This clonotype was counted at least ten times. The genes are TRBV6-1 and TRBJ1-4; D perhaps matches TRBD1 (5 bases). Germline-derived CDR1 and CDR2 are MNHNS and SASEGT. CDR3 size: 14 residues. The V end was cut by 5 bases, the J end by 5 bases, with 12 bases between. CDR3 in amino acids: CASSTGTVNEKLFF. For the CDR3, the DNA is TGTGCCAGCAGTACCGGGACGGTAAATGAAAAACTGTTTTTT.

This clonotype was picked up many times. CDR3: CASSPTGLNTEAFF. The CDR3, as DNA: TGTGCCAGCAGCCCGACAGGTTTGAACACTGAAGCTTTCTTT. The gene calls are TRBV18 and TRBJ1-1; maybe TRBD1 (6 bases). This CDR3 spans 14 amino acids. Trimming took 8 bases from V and 0 from J, leaving 13 bases between them. Per germline, CDR1 KGHSH and CDR2 LQKENI.

This chain uses TRBV9 with TRBJ2-4; 9 bases align to TRBD2. The V gene end was trimmed by 0 bases and the J gene end by 8 bases; junction bases not matched to a gene: 12. Germline CDR1 is SGDLS and CDR2 is YYNGEE. This CDR3 region has 17 residues. CDR3 DNA: TGTGCCAGCAGCGTAGGACGGACTAGCGAGCGTTGGGACATTCAGTACTTC. Translation gives CASSVGRTSERWDIQYF.

This clonotype was observed many times. V gene TRBV24-1 combines with J gene TRBJ2-5, with 9 bases identical to TRBD2. In germline, CDR1 is KGHDR, CDR2 SFDVKD. This CDR3 has 16 residues. V lost 3 bases, J lost 4 bases, and 8 bases stayed unmatched. The chain's CDR3 is CATSDRLAGEGETQYF. The CDR3 nucleotides read TGTGCCACCAGTGATCGTTTAGCGGGAGAGGGAGAGACCCAGTACTTC.

There are many counts of this clonotype. The chain carries TRBV7-2 and TRBJ1-4, with D unresolved. The V end lost 4 bases, the J end lost 5 bases, and 5 bases lay between the germline ends. This CDR3 contains 12 residues. In germline, CDR1 is SGHTA, CDR2 FQGNSA. CDR3 bases: TGTGCCAGCAGCTCACAAAATGAAAAACTGTTTTTT. Translation: CASSSQNEKLFF.

This chain connects TRBV20-1 to TRBJ2-4; D is perhaps TRBD1 (6 bases). This CDR3 comprises 13 residues. Germline assignment: CDR1 DFQATT and CDR2 SNEGSKA (reference sequence). Between the trimmed V and J ends, which lost 7 bases and 5 bases, there was a span of 15 bases. This CDR3 is CSVFRDNENIQYF. The CDR3, as DNA: TGCAGTGTTTTCCGGGACAACGAAAACATTCAGTACTTC.

This clonotype has ten or more counts. The V gene is TRBV29-1, the J gene TRBJ1-2; D is unresolved. Trimming took off 0 bases at V and 1 base at J, with 18 bases between the two ends. This CDR3 has 17 amino acids. The germline V gene encodes CDR1 SQVTM and CDR2 ANQGSEA. The CDR3 DNA sequence: TGCAGCGTTGAAGAATTCGGACGGCTGGCTTTTAACTATGGCTACACCTTC. This encodes CSVEEFGRLAFNYGYTF.

The genes are TRBV29-1 and TRBJ2-7; D tentatively reads TRBD1 or TRBD2 (6 bases each). Germline V gene lookup returns CDR1 SQVTM and CDR2 ANQGSEA. The V end was cut by 3 bases, the J end by 5 bases, with 14 bases between. The CDR3 has 13 amino acids. CDR3 sequence reads: CSVDDMGGHEQYF. The DNA of the CDR3 is TGCAGCGTTGATGATATGGGGGGCCACGAGCAGTACTTC.

The chain recombines TRBV5-1 with TRBJ2-7, with D tentatively TRBD1 (5 bases). The germline CDR1 and CDR2 sequences are SGHRS and YFSETQ. The CDR3 spans 14 residues. Trimming shortened V by 0 bases and J by 5 bases, and 12 bases separated the two germline ends. The CDR3 here is CASSLATVLDEQYF. For the CDR3, the DNA is TGCGCCAGCAGCTTGGCGACAGTTCTCGACGAGCAGTACTTC. Full variable domain (remainder filled in from reference TRBV5-1 and TRBJ2-7): KAGVTQTPRYLIKTRGQQVTLSCSPISGHRSVSWYQQTPGQGLQFLFEYFSETQRNKGNFPGRFSGRQFSNSRSEMNVSTLELGDSALYLCASSLATVLDEQYFGPGTRLTVT.

There are a few counts of this clonotype. V and J are TRBV7-9 and TRBJ2-6, with D possibly being TRBD2 (5 bases). The V gene's germline CDR1 is SEHNR and CDR2 FQNEAQ (reference sequence). CDR3 length: 17 amino acids. V shed 1 base and J shed 0 bases, with 10 bases lying between them. CDR3 bases: TGTGCCAGCAGCTTAGGAGGACTTGGCTCTGGGGCCAACGTCCTGACTTTC. Translation gives CASSLGGLGSGANVLTF.

A note on this clonotype: With a much larger clone just one base away, this may be a read error. The chain employs TRBV6-2 or TRBV6-3 and TRBJ2-1; D might be TRBD1 or TRBD2, each matching 5 bases. The germline gives CDR1 MNHEY, CDR2 SVGEGT. The CDR3 contains 14 residues. The ends were cut back, 6 bases at V and 9 bases at J, with 18 bases in the middle. The CDR3 protein is CASRPRRAEAEQFF. For the CDR3, the DNA is TGTGCCAGCAGACCCCGCAGGGCGGAGGCTGAGCAGTTCTTC.

This clonotype was recorded many times. The chain carries TRBV12-3 or TRBV12-4 and TRBJ2-1; a possible D gene is TRBD2 (6 bases). This CDR3 contains 15 residues. Trimming shortened V by 3 bases and J by 6 bases, and 15 bases separated the two germline ends. The CDR3 DNA follows: TGTGCCAGCAGTTTGGGACTGGGGGGTACCAATGAGCAGTTCTTC. It specifies CASSLGLGGTNEQFF.

In its sample, this clonotype was seen many times. The chain links TRBV18 to TRBJ2-7; D uncertain. V was cut by 2 bases and J by 3 bases, with 5 bases left in between. The length of the CDR3 is 12 residues. Germline CDR1 reads KGHSH; CDR2 reads LQKENI. The CDR3 sequence: CASSPSLYEQYF. CDR3 DNA: TGTGCCAGCTCACCAAGCCTCTACGAGCAGTACTTC.

In this sample, this clonotype turned up many times. At one boundary the junction diverges from the germline segment, which might be a read error. The chain couples TRBV20-1 to TRBJ2-7, with D tentatively TRBD1 (6 bases). The CDR3 is made up of 8 amino acids. Germline V gene sequence: CDR1 DFQATT, CDR2 SNEGSKA (reference sequence). CDR3 amino acids: CSADRKHF. The CDR3 bases are TGCAGTGCCGACAGGAAGCACTTC.

Comment on this clonotype: This likely traces to a read error, being one base from a far larger clone. J is TRBJ2-7 and V is TRBV7-2; D ambiguous. Trimming cost V 5 bases and J 5 bases, with 10 bases left between them. Germline V lookup: CDR1 SGHTA, CDR2 FQGNSA. The CDR3 contains 12 residues. The CDR3 DNA sequence: TGTGCCAGCAGCGCCAACTTCGACGAGCAGTACTTC. Translated: CASSANFDEQYF.

This clonotype was detected a few times. The V gene is TRBV6-1, the J gene TRBJ1-2; D remains ambiguous. CDR1 is MNHNS and CDR2 is SASEGT in the germline V gene. V was pared by 5 bases and J by 8 bases, with 21 bases between. The CDR3 runs to 15 residues. The CDR3 DNA sequence: TGTGCCAGCAGTCGCCATCTCGACCCCACGAGGGGCTACACCTTC. This gives the protein CASSRHLDPTRGYTF.

As regards this clonotype: A much larger clone lies a single base off, so this may be a read error. The CDR3 nucleotides read TGTGCCAGCAGCCGCGCGGGAGGGCCATACAATGAGCAGCTCTTC. It is translated as CASSRAGGPYNEQLF. The chain is built from TRBV11-2 and TRBJ2-1, with 9 bases identical to TRBD2. Germline V gives CDR1 SGHAT, CDR2 FQNNGV. The CDR3 has 15 amino acids.

The chain combines TRBV24-1 with TRBJ2-3; D is unclear. CDR3 size: 16 residues. Germline V gives CDR1 KGHDR, CDR2 SFDVKD. With 2 bases removed from V and 4 bases from J, the gap between germline ends came to 15 bases. The chain's CDR3 is CATSDSRVTLSDTQYF. The CDR3 DNA reads TGTGCCACCAGTGATTCTCGGGTGACCCTCTCAGATACGCAGTATTTT.

At least ten counts were recorded for this clonotype. The rearrangement joins TRBV9 to TRBJ1-3; 10 bases map to TRBD1. The germline V gene has CDR1 SGDLS and CDR2 YYNGEE. After removal of 7 bases from V and 2 bases from J, the junction contained 3 bases not matched to a gene. CDR3 length: 14 amino acids. In DNA, the CDR3 is TGTGCCAGCGGGACAGGGGCGGCTGGAAACACCATATATTTT. Protein product: CASGTGAAGNTIYF.

This clonotype came up many times. The chain is built from TRBV20-1 and TRBJ2-3, with 7 bases that match TRBD2. From germline, CDR1 is DFQATT and CDR2 SNEGSKA (reference sequence). V was clipped by 6 bases and J by 2 bases; unmatched bases: 8. The CDR3 is made up of 14 amino acids. CDR3 residues: CSAGRDGITDTQYF. The CDR3 bases are TGCAGTGCGGGGAGGGACGGTATCACAGATACGCAGTATTTT.

V is TRBV27 and J is TRBJ1-2, with 8 bases fitting TRBD1. The V gene end was trimmed by 6 bases and the J gene end by 7 bases; junction bases not matched to a gene: 10. The CDR3 is made up of 14 amino acids. CDR1 is MNHEY, CDR2 SMNVEV, per germline (reference sequence). The CDR3 DNA reads as TGTGCCAGCAGCTTGCCAGGGGGCGCGGGTGGCTACACCTTC. It yields the protein CASSLPGGAGGYTF.

The rearrangement uses TRBV18 and TRBJ1-2, with unresolved D. Trimming removed 0 bases at V and 2 bases at J, with 4 bases between. Germline loops: CDR1 KGHSH, CDR2 LQKENI. The CDR3 is 13 amino acids. CDR3 amino acids: CASSPPGNYGYTF. In DNA, the CDR3 is TGTGCCAGCTCACCACCAGGGAACTATGGCTACACCTTC.

The table lists this clonotype with many counts. The rearrangement joins TRBV20-1 to TRBJ2-3; 7 bases align to TRBD2. With 6 bases clipped from V and 0 bases from J, the junction kept 6 bases outside the gene matches. Germline values: CDR1 DFQATT, CDR2 SNEGSKA (reference sequence). The CDR3 consists of 14 residues. The CDR3 DNA reads as TGCAGTGCCCCTCTAGCGGCTAGCACAGATACGCAGTATTTT. Amino acids: CSAPLAASTDTQYF.

The chain couples TRBV4-2 to TRBJ2-5, with 8 bases that match TRBD2. CDR3 size: 15 residues. The V and J ends lost 3 bases and 5 bases, in that order; junction bases with no gene match: 8. The germline CDR1 and CDR2 sequences are LGHNA and YNFKEQ. The CDR3 nucleotides read TGTGCCAGCAGCCAGGATCGGGAGGGGGACGAGACCCAGTACTTC. Protein product: CASSQDREGDETQYF.